This entry lists 7 T cell receptor beta chains sequenced from one sample in a study of T-cell reconstitution after alpha-beta-depleted transplantation in children. Using unique molecular identifiers, the investigators prepared the TCRbeta library. Each CDR3 protein is one row after TCRdb ran MiXCR on the PCR reads. The repertoire holds about 420,000 distinct CDR3 sequences, around 15% seen once, with over 25% in the top ten. The source was PBMCs, mostly from graft donor cells, collected 360 days after TCRalphabeta/CD19-depleted stem cell transplant. These receptors came from a boy younger than two who had a stem cell transplant for Wiskott-Aldrich syndrome, so the T cells may come from the graft donor.

This clonotype was counted between two and nine times. The CDR3, as DNA: TGCAGCGTTCGAAGCTCCGGGACAGGGACAGATACGCAGTATTTT. It yields the protein CSVRSSGTGTDTQYF. The chain recombines TRBV29-1 with TRBJ2-3; the match to TRBD1 covers 9 bases. CDR3 length equals 15 residues. Germline assignment: CDR1 SQVTM and CDR2 ANQGSEA. V lost 5 bases and J lost 3; bases outside the gene matches: 9.

The J gene is TRBJ2-7, the V gene TRBV12-3 or TRBV12-4; D is possibly TRBD2 (5 bases). The length of the CDR3 is 14 residues. Trimming pared 2 bases from V and 3 bases from J, leaving 11 bases between. The DNA of the CDR3 is TGTGCCAGCAGTTTATGGCGTCGGGACTACGAGCAGTACTTC. Amino acid sequence: CASSLWRRDYEQYF.

In its sample, this clonotype was seen a few times. The chain carries TRBV6-5 and TRBJ2-7, with unresolved D. The germline V gene has CDR1 MNHEY and CDR2 SVGAGI. V lost 6 bases and J 6 bases, leaving 15 bases between the germline ends. This CDR3 contains 13 residues. CDR3 DNA sequence: TGTGCCAGCAGACCCCTCAAGAGTTTCGAGCAGTACTTC. It encodes CASRPLKSFEQYF.

The chain employs TRBV4-2 and TRBJ2-3, with 7 bases lining up with TRBD2. The CDR3 spans 18 residues. Trimming at V came to 1 base and at J to 1 base, leaving 11 bases not matched to a gene. Germline V CDR1 and CDR2: LGHNA, YNFKEQ. This CDR3 reads CASSQGRGGGDRTDTQYF. The CDR3, as DNA: TGTGCCAGCAGCCAAGGCCGGGGTGGGGGGGATCGCACAGATACGCAGTATTTT.

This clonotype was found a few times. The chain recombines TRBV20-1 with TRBJ2-1; 15 bases are a match to TRBD2. After removal of 7 bases from V and 7 bases from J, the junction contained 17 bases not matched to a gene. This CDR3 is built from 18 residues. CDR1 is DFQATT and CDR2 is SNEGSKA in the germline V gene (reference sequence). CDR3 in amino acids: CSGVPGLAGGGLRNEQFF. The CDR3 DNA is TGCAGTGGCGTCCCAGGACTAGCGGGGGGGGGTCTTCGGAATGAGCAGTTCTTC.

This clonotype was seen once. CDR3 protein: CASSRTSGSQETQYF. CDR3 sequence (DNA): TGTGCCAGCAGCCGGACTAGCGGGAGCCAAGAGACCCAGTACTTC. V and J are TRBV3-1 and TRBJ2-5, with 13 bases aligning to TRBD2. Trimming removed 4 bases from V and 1 base from J; junction bases left unmatched: 0. This CDR3 has 15 residues. Germline CDR1 LGHDT, CDR2 YNNKEL (reference sequence).

This clonotype was seen at least ten times. The rearrangement uses TRBV7-6 and TRBJ2-2; weak D call: TRBD2 (7 bases). V dropped 3 bases and J dropped 1 base, with 15 bases sitting between them. CDR3 length: 17 amino acids. From germline, CDR1 is SGHVS and CDR2 FNYEAQ. CDR3 DNA sequence: TGTGCCAGCAGCTTTTCGTCGGGGGGCTTGAACACCGGGGAGCTGTTTTTT. Translation gives CASSFSSGGLNTGELFF.